The 10 T cell receptor beta chains listed next were all sequenced from one sample in a study of blood T cell repertoires in COVID-19. Assay used: immunoSEQ multiplex PCR; TCRdb lists only in-frame clones, some missing. The sample contains 130,000 to 150,000 clones, 80% to 85% of which appear only once. Sequencing input: peripheral blood. These receptors all stem from a human donor in a cohort sampled during active COVID-19.

V usage is TRBV9 and J usage is TRBJ1-2; D ambiguous. The V end was cut by 1 base, the J end by 4 bases, with 5 bases between. Germline assignment: CDR1 SGDLS and CDR2 YYNGEE. The CDR3 consists of 12 residues. This CDR3 is CASSVSGYGYTF. For the CDR3, the DNA is TGTGCCAGCAGCGTATCCGGCTATGGCTACACCTTC.

The chain couples TRBV5-8 to TRBJ2-5, with 7 positions matching TRBD2. Germline values: CDR1 SGHTS, CDR2 YDEGEE. This CDR3 spans 14 amino acids. V lost 4 bases, J lost 4 bases, and 7 bases stayed unmatched. CDR3 sequence reads: CASSAGLTVETQYF. In nucleotides, the CDR3 is TGTGCCAGCAGCGCGGGACTAACTGTAGAGACCCAGTACTTC.

This clone was detected a few times. The chain combines TRBV4-1 with TRBJ1-1; 7 bases are shared with TRBD1. Germline V gene lookup returns CDR1 MGHRA and CDR2 YSYEKL. The CDR3 length is 15 residues. J lost 7 bases, V lost 4 bases, and 12 bases had no gene match. CDR3 bases: TGCGCCAGCAGCCCCTACCCCACAGGGGTTGATGAAGCTTTCTTT. Residues: CASSPYPTGVDEAFF.

J is TRBJ2-2 and V is TRBV14; TRBD1 is a possible D gene (6 bases). The V and J ends lost 1 base and 1 base respectively, with 13 bases between them. The CDR3 covers 17 residues. Per germline, CDR1 SGHDN and CDR2 FVKESK. The CDR3 DNA is TGTGCCAGCAGCCAAGTCCGGGGACATCTGAACACCGGGGAGCTGTTTTTT. It codes for CASSQVRGHLNTGELFF.

The J gene is TRBJ2-2, the V gene TRBV5-1; D uncertain. The CDR3 sequence is 14 residues long. V was shortened by 3 bases and J by 7 bases, with 13 bases between the two germline ends. Per germline, CDR1 SGHRS and CDR2 YFSETQ. The chain's CDR3 is CASSSSPEVGELFF. Here the CDR3 DNA reads TGCGCCAGCAGCTCAAGCCCAGAGGTCGGGGAGCTGTTTTTT. Filled out from reference TRBV5-1 and TRBJ2-2, the complete variable domain reads KAGVTQTPRYLIKTRGQQVTLSCSPISGHRSVSWYQQTPGQGLQFLFEYFSETQRNKGNFPGRFSGRQFSNSRSEMNVSTLELGDSALYLCASSSSPEVGELFFGEGSRLTVL.

This chain links TRBV11-3 with TRBJ2-5; 9 positions agree with TRBD2. The V and J ends lost 5 bases and 5 bases, in that order; junction bases with no gene match: 6. CDR1 is SGHNT, CDR2 YENEEA, per germline. This CDR3 is built from 14 residues. The CDR3 region is CASSVARGGETQYF. In DNA, the CDR3 is TGTGCCAGCAGCGTCGCGCGGGGGGGGGAGACCCAGTACTTC. Full variable domain (outside the CDR3, taken from reference TRBV11-3 and TRBJ2-5): EAGVVQSPRYKIIEKKQPVAFWCNPISGHNTLYWYLQNLGQGPELLIRYENEEAVDDSQLPKDRFSAERLKGVDSTLKIQPAELGDSAVYLCASSVARGGETQYFGPGTRLLVL.

This clone was seen only a few times. This chain joins TRBV6-5 and TRBJ2-5, with 7 bases fitting TRBD1. The CDR3 has 13 residues. Germline V gene sequence: CDR1 MNHEY, CDR2 SVGAGI. V was pared by 6 bases and J by 2 bases, with 3 bases of the junction left unmatched. CDR3 coding DNA: TGTGCCAGCAGAGGACAGGCACAAGAGACCCAGTACTTC. Translation gives CASRGQAQETQYF.

The V call is TRBV5-1, the J call TRBJ1-3; 12 nucleotides match TRBD1. The CDR3 has 19 amino acids. V lost 2 bases and J lost 0; bases outside the gene matches: 9. Germline V gene lookup returns CDR1 SGHRS and CDR2 YFSETQ. CDR3 in DNA: TGCGCCAGCAGCTTTGGGACAGGGGGCTCTTTGAGCTCTGGAAACACCATATATTTT. Translating gives CASSFGTGGSLSSGNTIYF.

The chain couples TRBV7-9 to TRBJ2-6; no firm D call. Trimming stripped 3 bases from V and 4 bases from J, with 10 bases between. This CDR3 region has 15 residues. Germline V gene data show CDR1 as SEHNR and CDR2 as FQNEAQ (reference sequence). The CDR3 loop is CASSFAPRGANVLTF. CDR3 nucleotide sequence: TGTGCCAGCAGCTTCGCCCCTCGGGGGGCCAACGTCCTGACTTTC.

The chain carries TRBV5-1 and TRBJ2-1, with 13 nucleotides matching TRBD2. Germline loops: CDR1 SGHRS, CDR2 YFSETQ. Trimming cost V 4 bases and J 4 bases; bases outside gene matches: 2. This CDR3 spans 15 amino acids. In nucleotides, the CDR3 is TGCGCCAGCAGCCAACTAGCGGGGGGGTACAATGAGCAGTTCTTC. Translating it yields CASSQLAGGYNEQFF.